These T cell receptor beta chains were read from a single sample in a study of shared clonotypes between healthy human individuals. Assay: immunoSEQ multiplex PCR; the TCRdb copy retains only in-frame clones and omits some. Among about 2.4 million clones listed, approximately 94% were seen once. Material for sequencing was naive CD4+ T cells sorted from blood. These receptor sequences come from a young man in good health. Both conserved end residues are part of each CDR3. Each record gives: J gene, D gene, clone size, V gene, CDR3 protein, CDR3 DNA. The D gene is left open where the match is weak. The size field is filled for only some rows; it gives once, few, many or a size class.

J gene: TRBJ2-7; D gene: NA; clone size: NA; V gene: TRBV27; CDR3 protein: CASSHIPGYEQYF; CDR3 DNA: TGTGCCAGCAGTCACATTCCAGGGTACGAGCAGTACTTC
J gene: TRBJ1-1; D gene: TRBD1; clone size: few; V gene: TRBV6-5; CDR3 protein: CASSRGTGNTEAFF; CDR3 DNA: TGTGCCAGCAGTCGGGGGACAGGGAACACTGAAGCTTTCTTT
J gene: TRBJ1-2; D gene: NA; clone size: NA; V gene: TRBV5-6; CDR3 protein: CASSTRGYTF; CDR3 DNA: TGTGCCAGCTCTACGAGGGGCTACACCTTC
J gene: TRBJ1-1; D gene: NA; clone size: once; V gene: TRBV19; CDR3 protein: CASTPGGWMADTEAFF; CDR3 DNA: TGTGCCAGCACTCCCGGTGGGTGGATGGCTGACACTGAAGCTTTCTTT
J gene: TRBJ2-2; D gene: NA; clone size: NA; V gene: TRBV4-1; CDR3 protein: CASSQPRDGELFF; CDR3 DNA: TGCGCCAGCAGCCAACCTAGGGACGGGGAGCTGTTTTTT
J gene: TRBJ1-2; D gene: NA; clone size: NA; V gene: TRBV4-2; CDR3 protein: CASSQVGATHGYTF; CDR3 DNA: TGTGCCAGCAGCCAAGTCGGGGCAACCCATGGCTACACCTTC
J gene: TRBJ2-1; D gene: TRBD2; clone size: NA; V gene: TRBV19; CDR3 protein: CASSIFSGTSGRVNEQFF; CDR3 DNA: TGTGCCAGTAGTATATTTTCTGGGACTAGCGGGAGGGTAAATGAGCAGTTCTTC
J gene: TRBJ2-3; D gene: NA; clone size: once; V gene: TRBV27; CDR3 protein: CASSSLDRSADTQYF; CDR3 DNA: TGTGCCAGCAGTTCCCTTGACAGGAGCGCAGATACGCAGTATTTT
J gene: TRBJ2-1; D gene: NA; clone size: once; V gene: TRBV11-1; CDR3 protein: CASSLSRGRGHPDEQFF; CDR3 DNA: TGTGCCAGCAGCCTTTCGAGGGGCAGGGGACACCCAGATGAGCAGTTCTTC
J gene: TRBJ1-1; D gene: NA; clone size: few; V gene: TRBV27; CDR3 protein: CASSLIVNTEAFF; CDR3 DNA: TGTGCCAGCAGTTTGATAGTTAACACTGAAGCTTTCTTT
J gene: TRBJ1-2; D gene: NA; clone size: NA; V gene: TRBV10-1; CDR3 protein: CASSEDRNYGYTF; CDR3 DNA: TGCGCCAGCAGTGAGGACAGAAACTATGGCTACACCTTC
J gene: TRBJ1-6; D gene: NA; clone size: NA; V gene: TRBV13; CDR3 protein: CASRYSTDNSPLHF; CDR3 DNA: TGTGCCAGCAGATACTCGACCGATAATTCACCCCTCCACTTT
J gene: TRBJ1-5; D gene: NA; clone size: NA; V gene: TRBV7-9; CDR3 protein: CASSPDNFAQPQHF; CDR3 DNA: TGTGCCAGCAGCCCGGACAATTTTGCTCAGCCCCAGCATTTT
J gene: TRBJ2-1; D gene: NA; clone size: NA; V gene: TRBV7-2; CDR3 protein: CASSPNLVLGEQFF; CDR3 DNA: TGTGCCAGCAGCCCGAACCTCGTTCTGGGTGAGCAGTTCTTC
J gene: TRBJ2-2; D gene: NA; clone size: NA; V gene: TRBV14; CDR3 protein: CASSQEMGAGELFF; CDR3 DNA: TGTGCCAGCAGCCAAGAAATGGGGGCCGGGGAGCTGTTTTTT
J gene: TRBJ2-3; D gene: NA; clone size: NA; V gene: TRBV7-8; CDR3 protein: CASSLDGGKGDTQYF; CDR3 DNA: TGTGCCAGCAGCTTAGACGGGGGAAAGGGAGATACGCAGTATTTT
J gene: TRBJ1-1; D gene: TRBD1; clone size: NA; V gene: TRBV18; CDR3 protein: CASSFTGDAEAFF; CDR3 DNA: TGTGCCAGCTCCTTCACAGGGGACGCTGAAGCTTTCTTT
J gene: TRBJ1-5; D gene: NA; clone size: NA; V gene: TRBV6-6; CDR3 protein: CASSPHNQPQHF; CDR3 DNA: TGTGCCAGCAGCCCCCATAATCAGCCCCAGCATTTT
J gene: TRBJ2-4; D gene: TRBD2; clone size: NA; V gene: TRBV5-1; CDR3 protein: CASSLMLAGDDKNIQYF; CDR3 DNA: TGCGCCAGCAGCTTGATGTTAGCGGGAGACGACAAAAACATTCAGTACTTC
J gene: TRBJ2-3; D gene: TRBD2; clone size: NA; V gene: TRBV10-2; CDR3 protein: CASSESSGRALDTQYF; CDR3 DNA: TGCGCCAGCAGTGAAAGTAGCGGGAGGGCCTTGGATACGCAGTATTTT
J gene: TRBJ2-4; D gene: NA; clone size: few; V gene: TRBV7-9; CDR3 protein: CASSHPFTEWGIQYF; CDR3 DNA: TGTGCCAGCAGTCATCCCTTTACGGAGTGGGGCATTCAGTACTTC
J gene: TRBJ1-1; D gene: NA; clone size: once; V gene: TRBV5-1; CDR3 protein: CASSPGEGFTEAFF; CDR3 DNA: TGCGCCAGCAGCCCAGGGGAGGGATTTACTGAAGCTTTCTTT
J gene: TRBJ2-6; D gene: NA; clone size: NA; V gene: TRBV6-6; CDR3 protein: CASSYLGPSGANVLTF; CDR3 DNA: TGTGCCAGCAGTTACTTGGGGCCATCAGGGGCCAACGTCCTGACTTTC
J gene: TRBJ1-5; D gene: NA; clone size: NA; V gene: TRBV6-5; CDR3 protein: CASRKMEGFNQPQHF; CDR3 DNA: TGTGCCAGCAGGAAAATGGAGGGGTTCAATCAGCCCCAGCATTTT
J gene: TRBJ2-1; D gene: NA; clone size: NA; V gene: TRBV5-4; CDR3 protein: CASSSPRDGNNEQFF; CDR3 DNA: TGTGCCAGCAGCTCCCCCAGGGACGGCAACAATGAGCAGTTCTTC
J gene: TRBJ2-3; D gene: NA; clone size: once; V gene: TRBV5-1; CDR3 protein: CASSLTSDGDTQYF; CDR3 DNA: TGCGCCAGCAGCCTGACTTCGGACGGAGATACGCAGTATTTT
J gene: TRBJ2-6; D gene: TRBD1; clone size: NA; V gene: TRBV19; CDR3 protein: CATRDSSGANVLTF; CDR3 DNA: TGTGCCACTAGGGACAGCTCTGGGGCCAACGTCCTGACTTTC
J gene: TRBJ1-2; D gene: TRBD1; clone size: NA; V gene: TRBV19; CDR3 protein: CASSERDSTNYGYTF; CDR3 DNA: TGTGCCAGTAGCGAGAGGGACAGCACTAACTATGGCTACACCTTC